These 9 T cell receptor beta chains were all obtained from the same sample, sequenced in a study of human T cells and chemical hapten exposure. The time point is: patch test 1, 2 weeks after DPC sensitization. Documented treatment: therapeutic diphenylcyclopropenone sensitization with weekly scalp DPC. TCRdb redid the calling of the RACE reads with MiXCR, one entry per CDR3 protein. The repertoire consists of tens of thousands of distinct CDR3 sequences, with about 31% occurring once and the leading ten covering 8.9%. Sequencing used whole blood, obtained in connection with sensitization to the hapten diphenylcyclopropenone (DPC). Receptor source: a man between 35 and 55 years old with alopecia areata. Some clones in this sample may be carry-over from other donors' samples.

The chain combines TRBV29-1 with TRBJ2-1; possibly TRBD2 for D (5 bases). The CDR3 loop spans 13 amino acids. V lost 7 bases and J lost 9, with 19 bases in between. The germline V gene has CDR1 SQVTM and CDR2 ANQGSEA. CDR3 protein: CSAPGSTFTEQFF. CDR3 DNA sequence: TGCAGCGCCCCGGGATCTACCTTTACTGAGCAGTTCTTC.

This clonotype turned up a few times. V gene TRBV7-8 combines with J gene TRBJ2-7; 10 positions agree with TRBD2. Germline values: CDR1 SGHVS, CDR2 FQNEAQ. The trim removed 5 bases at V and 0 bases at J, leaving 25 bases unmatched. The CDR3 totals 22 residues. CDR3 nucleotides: TGTGCCAGCAGCCCCGGCCTCCGGGGGAGCGGGAGGGCCTGGGAAAGCTCCTACGAGCAGTACTTC. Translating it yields CASSPGLRGSGRAWESSYEQYF.

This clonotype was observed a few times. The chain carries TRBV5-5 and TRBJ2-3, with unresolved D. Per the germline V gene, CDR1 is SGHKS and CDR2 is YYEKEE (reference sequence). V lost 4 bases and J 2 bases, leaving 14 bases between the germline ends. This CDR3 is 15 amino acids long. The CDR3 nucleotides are TGTGCCAGCAGCCCTGAATTATTCACCACAGATACGCAGTATTTT. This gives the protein CASSPELFTTDTQYF.

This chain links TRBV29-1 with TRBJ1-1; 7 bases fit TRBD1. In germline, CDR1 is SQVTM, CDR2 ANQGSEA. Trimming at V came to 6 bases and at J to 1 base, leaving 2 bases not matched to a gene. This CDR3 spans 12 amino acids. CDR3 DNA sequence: TGCAGCGTGGGACAGCAGAACACTGAAGCTTTCTTT. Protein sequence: CSVGQQNTEAFF. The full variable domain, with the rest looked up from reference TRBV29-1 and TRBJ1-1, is SAVISQKPSRDICQRGTSLTIQCQVDSQVTMMFWYRQQPGQSLTLIATANQGSEATYESGFVIDKFPISRPNLTFSTLTVSNMSPEDSSIYLCSVGQQNTEAFFGQGTRLTVV.

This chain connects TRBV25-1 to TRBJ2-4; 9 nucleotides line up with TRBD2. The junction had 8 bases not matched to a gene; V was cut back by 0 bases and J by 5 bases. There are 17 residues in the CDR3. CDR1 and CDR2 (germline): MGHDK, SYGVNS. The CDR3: CASSEYGAGGPQNIQYF. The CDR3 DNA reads TGTGCCAGCAGTGAATACGGGGCGGGAGGGCCCCAAAACATTCAGTACTTC.

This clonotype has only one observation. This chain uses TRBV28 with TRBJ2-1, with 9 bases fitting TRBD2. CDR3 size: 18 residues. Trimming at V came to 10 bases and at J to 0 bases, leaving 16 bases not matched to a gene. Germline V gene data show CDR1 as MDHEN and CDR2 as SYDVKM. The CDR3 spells CATFTVAGERSSYNEQFF. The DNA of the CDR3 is TGTGCCACCTTTACTGTAGCGGGAGAGAGAAGCTCCTACAATGAGCAGTTCTTC. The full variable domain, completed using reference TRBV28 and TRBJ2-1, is DVKVTQSSRYLVKRTGEKVFLECVQDMDHENMFWYRQDPGLGLRLIYFSYDVKMKEKGDIPEGYSVSREKKERFSLILESASTNQTSMYLCATFTVAGERSSYNEQFFGPGTRLTVL.

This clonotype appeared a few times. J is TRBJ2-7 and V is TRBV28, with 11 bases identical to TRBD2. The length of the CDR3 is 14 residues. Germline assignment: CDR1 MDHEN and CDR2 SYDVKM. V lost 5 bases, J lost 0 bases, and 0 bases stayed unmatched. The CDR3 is CASSGLAGSYEQYF. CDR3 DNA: TGTGCCAGCAGTGGACTAGCGGGCTCCTACGAGCAGTACTTC. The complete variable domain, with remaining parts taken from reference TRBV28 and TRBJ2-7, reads DVKVTQSSRYLVKRTGEKVFLECVQDMDHENMFWYRQDPGLGLRLIYFSYDVKMKEKGDIPEGYSVSREKKERFSLILESASTNQTSMYLCASSGLAGSYEQYFGPGTRLTVT.

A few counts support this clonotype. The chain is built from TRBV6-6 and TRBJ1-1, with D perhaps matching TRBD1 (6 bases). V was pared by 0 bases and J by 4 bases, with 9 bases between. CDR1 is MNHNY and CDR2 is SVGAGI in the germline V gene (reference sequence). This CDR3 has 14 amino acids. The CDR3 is CASSYSVQGTEAFF. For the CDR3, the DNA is TGTGCCAGCAGTTACTCCGTACAGGGCACTGAAGCTTTCTTT.

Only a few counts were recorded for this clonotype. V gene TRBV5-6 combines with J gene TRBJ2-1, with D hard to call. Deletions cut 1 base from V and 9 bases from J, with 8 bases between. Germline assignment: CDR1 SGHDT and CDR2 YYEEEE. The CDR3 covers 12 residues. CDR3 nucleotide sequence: TGTGCCAGCAGCTTGTGTTTGCGTGAGCAGTTCTTC. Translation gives CASSLCLREQFF.